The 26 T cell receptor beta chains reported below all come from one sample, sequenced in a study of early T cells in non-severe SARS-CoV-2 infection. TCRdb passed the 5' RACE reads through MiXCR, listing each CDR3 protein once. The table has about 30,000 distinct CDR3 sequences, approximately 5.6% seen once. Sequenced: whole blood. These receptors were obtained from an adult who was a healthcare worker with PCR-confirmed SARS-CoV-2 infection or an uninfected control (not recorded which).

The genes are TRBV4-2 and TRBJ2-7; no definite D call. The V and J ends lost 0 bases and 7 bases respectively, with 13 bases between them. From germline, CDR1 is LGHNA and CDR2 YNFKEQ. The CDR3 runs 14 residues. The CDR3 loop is CASSQEVPAGEQYF. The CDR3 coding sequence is TGTGCCAGCAGCCAAGAAGTCCCCGCCGGGGAGCAGTACTTC.

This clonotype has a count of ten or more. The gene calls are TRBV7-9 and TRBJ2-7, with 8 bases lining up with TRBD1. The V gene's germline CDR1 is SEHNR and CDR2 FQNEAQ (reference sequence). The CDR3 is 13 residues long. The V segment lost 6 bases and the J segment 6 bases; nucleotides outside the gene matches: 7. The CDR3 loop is CASRTGTGGEQYF. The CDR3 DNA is TGTGCCAGCAGAACCGGGACAGGAGGCGAGCAGTACTTC.

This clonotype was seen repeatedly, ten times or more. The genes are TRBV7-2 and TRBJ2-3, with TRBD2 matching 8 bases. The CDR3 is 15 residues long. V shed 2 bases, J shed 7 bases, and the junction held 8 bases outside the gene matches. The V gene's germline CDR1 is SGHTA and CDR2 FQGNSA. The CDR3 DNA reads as TGTGCCAGCAGCTTAATGCGGGGGGCCGGGAATACGCAGTATTTT. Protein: CASSLMRGAGNTQYF.

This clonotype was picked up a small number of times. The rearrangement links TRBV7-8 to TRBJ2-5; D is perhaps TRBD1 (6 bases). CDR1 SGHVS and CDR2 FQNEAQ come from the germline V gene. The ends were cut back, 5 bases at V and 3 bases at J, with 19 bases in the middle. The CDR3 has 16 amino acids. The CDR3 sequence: CASSPRPGQRKETQYF. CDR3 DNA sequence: TGTGCCAGCAGCCCACGACCCGGACAGAGGAAAGAGACCCAGTACTTC.

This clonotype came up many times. The DNA for the CDR3 is TGTGCCATCAGGTCTGAGACCGGGGAAGCGCCCCAGTACTTC. Translating gives CAIRSETGEAPQYF. The chain combines TRBV10-3 with TRBJ2-5; tentative D call: TRBD2 (5 bases). Trimming pared 6 bases from V and 9 bases from J, leaving 20 bases between. The germline V gene encodes CDR1 ENHRY and CDR2 SYGVKD. The CDR3 runs to 14 residues.

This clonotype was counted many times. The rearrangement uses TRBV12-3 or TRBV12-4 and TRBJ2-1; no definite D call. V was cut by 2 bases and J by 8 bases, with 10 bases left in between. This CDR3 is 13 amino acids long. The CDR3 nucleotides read TGTGCCAGCAGTTTAATTCCTGGGGATGAGCAGTTCTTC. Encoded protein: CASSLIPGDEQFF.

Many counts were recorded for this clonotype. CDR3 loop: CSARDPSGTDEQYF. CDR3 DNA: TGCAGTGCTAGAGATCCGAGCGGAACGGACGAGCAGTACTTC. The gene calls are TRBV20-1 and TRBJ2-7, with D possibly being TRBD2 (5 bases). The ends were cut back, 0 bases at V and 5 bases at J, with 14 bases in the middle. The CDR3 covers 14 residues. Germline-derived CDR1 and CDR2 are DFQATT and SNEGSKA (reference sequence).

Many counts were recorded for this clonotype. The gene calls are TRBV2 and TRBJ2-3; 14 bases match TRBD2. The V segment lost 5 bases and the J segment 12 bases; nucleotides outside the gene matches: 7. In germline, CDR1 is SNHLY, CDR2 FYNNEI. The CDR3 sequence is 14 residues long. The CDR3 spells CASSPGTSGSSQYF. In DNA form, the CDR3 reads TGTGCCAGCAGTCCCGGGACTAGCGGGAGTTCCCAGTATTTT.

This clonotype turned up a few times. The CDR3, as DNA: TGTGCCAGCGTCCAGAGTAGCGGGGACAACACCGGGGAGCTGTTTTTT. Translation gives CASVQSSGDNTGELFF. The chain employs TRBV7-2 and TRBJ2-2, with 8 bases that match TRBD2. The CDR3 is 16 amino acids. CDR1 and CDR2 (germline): SGHTA, FQGNSA. The J segment lost 2 bases and the V segment lost 8 bases, leaving 10 bases of the junction unmatched.

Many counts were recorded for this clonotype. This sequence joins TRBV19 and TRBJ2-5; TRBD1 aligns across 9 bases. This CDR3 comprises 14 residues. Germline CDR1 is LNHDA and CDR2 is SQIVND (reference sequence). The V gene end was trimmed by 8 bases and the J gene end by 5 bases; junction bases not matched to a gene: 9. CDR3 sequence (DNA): TGTGCCAGTGGGTGGACAGGGGATTTGGAGACCCAGTACTTC. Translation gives CASGWTGDLETQYF. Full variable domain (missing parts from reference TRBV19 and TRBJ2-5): DGGITQSPKYLFRKEGQNVTLSCEQNLNHDAMYWYRQDPGQGLRLIYYSQIVNDFQKGDIAEGYSVSREKKESFPLTVTSAQKNPTAFYLCASGWTGDLETQYFGPGTRLLVL.

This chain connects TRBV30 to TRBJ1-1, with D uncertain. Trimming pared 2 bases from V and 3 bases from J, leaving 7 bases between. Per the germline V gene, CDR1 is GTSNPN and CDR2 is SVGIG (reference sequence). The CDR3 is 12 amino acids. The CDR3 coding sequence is TGTGCCTGGAGTCCGGGAGACACTGAAGCTTTCTTT. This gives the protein CAWSPGDTEAFF.

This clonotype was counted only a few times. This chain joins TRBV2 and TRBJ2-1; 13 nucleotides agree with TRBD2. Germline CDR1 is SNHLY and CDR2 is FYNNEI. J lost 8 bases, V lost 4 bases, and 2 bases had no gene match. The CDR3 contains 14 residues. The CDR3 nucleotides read TGTGCCAGCAGTGGGACTAGCGGGAGACATGAGCAGTTCTTC. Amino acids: CASSGTSGRHEQFF.

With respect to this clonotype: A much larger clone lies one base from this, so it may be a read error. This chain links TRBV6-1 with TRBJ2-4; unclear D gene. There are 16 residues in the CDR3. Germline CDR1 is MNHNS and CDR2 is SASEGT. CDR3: CASSELSSLAKNILYF. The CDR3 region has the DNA TGTGCCAGCAGTGAACTCAGCTCCTTAGCCAAAAACATTCTGTACTTC.

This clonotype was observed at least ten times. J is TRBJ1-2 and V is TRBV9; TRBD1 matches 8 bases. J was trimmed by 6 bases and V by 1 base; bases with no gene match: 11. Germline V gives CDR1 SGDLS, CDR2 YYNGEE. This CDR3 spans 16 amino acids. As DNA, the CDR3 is TGTGCCAGCAGCGTACTGGGACAGGCCTCCGGGGATGGCTACACCTTC. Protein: CASSVLGQASGDGYTF.

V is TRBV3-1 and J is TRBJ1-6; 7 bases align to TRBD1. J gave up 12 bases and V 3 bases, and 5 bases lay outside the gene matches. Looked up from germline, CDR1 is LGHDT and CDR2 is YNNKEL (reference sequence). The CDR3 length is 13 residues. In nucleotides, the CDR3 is TGTGCCAGCAGCCAGGGACAGTTAAAACCCCTCCACTTT. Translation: CASSQGQLKPLHF.

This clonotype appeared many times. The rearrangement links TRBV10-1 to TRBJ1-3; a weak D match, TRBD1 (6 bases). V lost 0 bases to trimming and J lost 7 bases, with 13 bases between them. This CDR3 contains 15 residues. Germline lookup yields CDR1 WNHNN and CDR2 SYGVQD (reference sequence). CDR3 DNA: TGCGCCAGCAGTGAGTCGGAGGACAGCCGGAACACCATATATTTT. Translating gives CASSESEDSRNTIYF.

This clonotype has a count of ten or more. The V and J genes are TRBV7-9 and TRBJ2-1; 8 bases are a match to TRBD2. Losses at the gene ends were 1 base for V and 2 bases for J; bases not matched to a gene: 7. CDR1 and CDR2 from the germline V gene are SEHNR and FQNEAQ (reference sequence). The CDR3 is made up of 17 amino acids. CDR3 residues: CASSLGTGGLPYNEQFF. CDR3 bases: TGTGCCAGCAGCTTAGGGACGGGAGGGCTCCCCTACAATGAGCAGTTCTTC. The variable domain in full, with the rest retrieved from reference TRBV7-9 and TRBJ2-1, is DTGVSQNPRHKITKRGQNVTFRCDPISEHNRLYWYRQTLGQGPEFLTYFQNEAQLEKSRLLSDRFSAERPKGSFSTLEIQRTEQGDSAMYLCASSLGTGGLPYNEQFFGPGTRLTVL.

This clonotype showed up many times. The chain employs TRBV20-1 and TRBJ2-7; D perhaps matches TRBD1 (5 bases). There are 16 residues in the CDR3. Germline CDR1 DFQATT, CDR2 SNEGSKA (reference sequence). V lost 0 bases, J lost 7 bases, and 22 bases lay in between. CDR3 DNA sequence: TGCAGTGCTAGAGACCCTGGCCGAAGCCAAAAGGGGGAGCAGTACTTC. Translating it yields CSARDPGRSQKGEQYF.

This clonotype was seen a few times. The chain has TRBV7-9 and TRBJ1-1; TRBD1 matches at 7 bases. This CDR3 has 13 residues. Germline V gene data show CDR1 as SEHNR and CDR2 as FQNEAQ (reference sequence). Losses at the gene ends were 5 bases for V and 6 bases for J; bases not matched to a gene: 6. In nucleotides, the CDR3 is TGTGCCAGCAGCATACAGGGGATAGCTGAAGCTTTCTTT. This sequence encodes CASSIQGIAEAFF.

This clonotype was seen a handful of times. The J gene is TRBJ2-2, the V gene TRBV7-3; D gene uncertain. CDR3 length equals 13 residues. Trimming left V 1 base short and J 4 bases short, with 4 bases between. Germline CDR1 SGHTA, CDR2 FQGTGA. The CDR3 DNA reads TGTGCCAGCAGCTTAATTGGCACCGGGGAGCTGTTTTTT. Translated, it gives CASSLIGTGELFF.

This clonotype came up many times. In DNA form, the CDR3 reads TGTGCCAGCAGCTTAGTTGGGAGGAACACCGGGGAGCTGTTTTTT. Translating it yields CASSLVGRNTGELFF. V usage is TRBV7-6 and J usage is TRBJ2-2, with D perhaps matching TRBD2 (5 bases). The CDR3 loop spans 15 amino acids. Germline V gives CDR1 SGHVS, CDR2 FNYEAQ. Trimming removed 1 base at V and 1 base at J, with 7 bases between.

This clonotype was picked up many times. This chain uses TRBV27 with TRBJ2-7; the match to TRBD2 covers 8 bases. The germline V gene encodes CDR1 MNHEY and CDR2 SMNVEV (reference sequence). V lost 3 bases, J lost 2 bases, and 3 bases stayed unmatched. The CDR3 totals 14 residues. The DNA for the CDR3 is TGTGCCAGCAGTTTCCGGGAGGGCCCCTACGAGCAGTACTTC. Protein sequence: CASSFREGPYEQYF.

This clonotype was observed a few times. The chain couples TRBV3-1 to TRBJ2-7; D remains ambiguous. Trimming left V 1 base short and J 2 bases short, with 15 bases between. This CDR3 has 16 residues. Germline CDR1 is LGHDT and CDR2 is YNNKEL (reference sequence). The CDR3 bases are TGTGCCAGCAGCCAAGCGGTAACGGACGGTACCTACGAGCAGTACTTC. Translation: CASSQAVTDGTYEQYF.

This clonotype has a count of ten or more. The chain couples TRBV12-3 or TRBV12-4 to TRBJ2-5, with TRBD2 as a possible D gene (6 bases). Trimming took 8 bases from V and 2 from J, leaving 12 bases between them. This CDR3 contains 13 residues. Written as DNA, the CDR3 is TGTGCCAGCGCCCGGGAGAGGCAAGAGACCCAGTACTTC. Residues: CASARERQETQYF.

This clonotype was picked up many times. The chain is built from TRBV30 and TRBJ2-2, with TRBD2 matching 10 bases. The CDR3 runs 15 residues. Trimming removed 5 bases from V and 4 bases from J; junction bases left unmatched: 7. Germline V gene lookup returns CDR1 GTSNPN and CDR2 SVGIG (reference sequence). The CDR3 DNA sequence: TGTGCCTGGGCTAGCGGGAGTAGGATCACCGGGGAGCTGTTTTTT. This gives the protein CAWASGSRITGELFF.

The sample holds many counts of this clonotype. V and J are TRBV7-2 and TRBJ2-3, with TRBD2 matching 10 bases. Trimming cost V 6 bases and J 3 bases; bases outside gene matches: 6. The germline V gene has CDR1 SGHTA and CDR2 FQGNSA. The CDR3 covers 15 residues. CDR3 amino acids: CASRPPGLATDTQYF. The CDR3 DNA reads TGTGCCAGCAGGCCACCGGGACTAGCGACAGATACGCAGTATTTT.